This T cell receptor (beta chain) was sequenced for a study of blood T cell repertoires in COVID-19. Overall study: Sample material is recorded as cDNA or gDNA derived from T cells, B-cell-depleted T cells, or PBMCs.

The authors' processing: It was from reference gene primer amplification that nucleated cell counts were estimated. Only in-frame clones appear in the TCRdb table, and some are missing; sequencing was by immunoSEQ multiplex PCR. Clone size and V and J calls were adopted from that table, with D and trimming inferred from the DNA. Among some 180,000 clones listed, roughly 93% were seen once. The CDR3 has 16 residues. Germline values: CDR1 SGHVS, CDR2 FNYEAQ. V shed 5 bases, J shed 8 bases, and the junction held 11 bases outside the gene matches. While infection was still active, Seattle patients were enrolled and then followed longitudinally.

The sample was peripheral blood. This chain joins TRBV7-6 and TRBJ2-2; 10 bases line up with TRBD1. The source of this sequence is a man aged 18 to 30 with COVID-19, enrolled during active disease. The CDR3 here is CASSPSLDRGRGELFF. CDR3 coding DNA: TGTGCCAGCAGCCCCTCCCTGGACAGGGGGAGGGGGGAGCTGTTTTTT.